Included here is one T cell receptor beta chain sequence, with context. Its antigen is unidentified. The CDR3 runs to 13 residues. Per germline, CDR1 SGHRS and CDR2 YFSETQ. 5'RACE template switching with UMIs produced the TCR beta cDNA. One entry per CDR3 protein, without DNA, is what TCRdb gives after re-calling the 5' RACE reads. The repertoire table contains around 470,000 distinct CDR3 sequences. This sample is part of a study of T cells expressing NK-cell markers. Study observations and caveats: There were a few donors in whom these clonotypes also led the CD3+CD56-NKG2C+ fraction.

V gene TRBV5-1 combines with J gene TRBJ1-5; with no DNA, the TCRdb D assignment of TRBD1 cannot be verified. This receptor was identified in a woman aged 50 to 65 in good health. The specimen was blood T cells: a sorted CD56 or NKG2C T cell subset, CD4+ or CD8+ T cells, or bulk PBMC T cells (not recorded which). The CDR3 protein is CASRQGLAEPQHF.